This TCR beta chain was captured in a study of blood T cell repertoires in COVID-19. Some clones are missing from TCRdb's copy, which holds only in-frame ones; the method was immunoSEQ multiplex PCR. Counted here are 250,000 to 300,000 clones, 82% occurring once; the ten biggest clones make up around 5%. The ends lost 6 bases at V and 3 bases at J; junction bases unmatched: 3. The germline CDR1 and CDR2 sequences are GTSNPN and SVGIG (reference sequence). This CDR3 spans 13 amino acids. V usage is TRBV30 and J usage is TRBJ2-1; TRBD1 matches 9 bases. Sequenced input: PBMCs or T cells enriched from blood (not recorded which). The receptor's source is a man aged 35 to 55 who had been exposed to COVID-19. The DNA of the CDR3 is TGTGCCTGTGGGACAGGGAACTACAATGAGCAGTTCTTC. As protein: CACGTGNYNEQFF.